The sample holds one count of the clone carrying this T cell receptor (beta chain). Germline CDR1 MRHNA, CDR2 SNTAGT. This CDR3 spans 18 amino acids. Unmatched junction bases numbered 21, after V lost 6 bases and J lost 7 bases. The record originates from a study of cytomegalovirus exposure and HLA in healthy donors. Sequencing was performed with immunoSEQ multiplex PCR; in TCRdb, only in-frame clones are kept and a portion is missing. This sample has roughly 130,000 clones; 88% occur once, and the top ten carry less than 1.5%. The origin of this receptor is a man aged 30-40 years in good health and CMV-seronegative. Sequencing used PBMCs. The chain employs TRBV6-4 and TRBJ1-2; 9 bases match TRBD1. This CDR3 is CASSQRAEPGQGLGGYTF. The DNA for the CDR3 is TGTGCCAGCAGCCAAAGGGCCGAGCCGGGACAGGGTCTCGGTGGCTACACCTTC.